This passage covers 18 T cell receptor beta chains from one sample sequenced in a study of control samples from healthy donors and cancer patients. Here immunoSEQ multiplex PCR was the method, and the copy in TCRdb shows in-frame clones only, minus some. The table includes about 130,000 clones, roughly 91% detected once. Input material: PBMCs. All receptors come from a man aged 45-65 years with head and neck cancer.

The chain uses TRBV5-1 and TRBJ2-7; tentatively, D is TRBD1 or TRBD2 (5 bases each). The length of the CDR3 is 12 residues. Per germline, CDR1 SGHRS and CDR2 YFSETQ. V lost 4 bases and J lost 5, with 10 bases in between. The CDR3 bases are TGCGCCAGCAGCCCCCAGGGAGACGAGCAGTACTTC. Protein: CASSPQGDEQYF.

The genes are TRBV5-8 and TRBJ1-4; D is undetermined. Trimming pared 4 bases from V and 6 bases from J, leaving 10 bases between. The CDR3 totals 13 residues. Germline CDR1 and CDR2: SGHTS and YDEGEE. The CDR3 protein is CASSPGMDEKLFF. CDR3 nucleotide sequence: TGTGCCAGCAGCCCCGGTATGGATGAAAAACTGTTTTTT.

J is TRBJ1-1 and V is TRBV29-1; D is undetermined. The V gene's germline CDR1 is SQVTM and CDR2 ANQGSEA. The CDR3 consists of 13 residues. V dropped 4 bases and J dropped 3 bases, with 12 bases sitting between them. CDR3 amino acids: CSVGRQVDTEAFF. CDR3 DNA sequence: TGCAGCGTTGGTCGTCAGGTCGACACTGAAGCTTTCTTT.

The CDR3 DNA follows: TGTGCCAGTAAGAGCGGCAGTGCCTCTGGAAACACCATATATTTT. Translated, it gives CASKSGSASGNTIYF. The chain carries TRBV19 and TRBJ1-3, with D unclear. Germline V gene data show CDR1 as LNHDA and CDR2 as SQIVND (reference sequence). V dropped 7 bases and J dropped 0 bases, with 13 bases sitting between them. The CDR3 loop spans 15 amino acids.

The CDR3: CASSSRGAARTYNEQFF. CDR3 coding DNA: TGTGCCAGCAGCTCCAGGGGCGCGGCCAGAACCTACAATGAGCAGTTCTTC. J is TRBJ2-1 and V is TRBV9; possibly TRBD1 for D (6 bases). V was pared by 4 bases and J by 2 bases, with 19 bases between. CDR3 size: 17 residues. The V gene's germline CDR1 is SGDLS and CDR2 YYNGEE. The variable domain in full, completed from reference TRBV9 and TRBJ2-1, reads DSGVTQTPKHLITATGQRVTLRCSPRSGDLSVYWYQQSLDQGLQFLIQYYNGEERAKGNILERFSAQQFPDLHSELNLSSLELGDSALYFCASSSRGAARTYNEQFFGPGTRLTVL.

This clone was seen just once. The gene calls are TRBV10-2 and TRBJ2-7; D is perhaps TRBD1 or TRBD2 (5 bases each). Deletions cut 1 base from V and 2 bases from J, with 12 bases between. CDR1 is WSHSY and CDR2 is SAAADI in the germline V gene. CDR3 length equals 15 residues. As DNA, the CDR3 is TGCGCCAGCAGTGAGTTTAACGGGGCGACCTACGAGCAGTACTTC. Residues: CASSEFNGATYEQYF.

The chain carries TRBV5-1 and TRBJ1-1; TRBD1 aligns across 9 bases. Germline V CDR1 and CDR2: SGHRS, YFSETQ. The CDR3 has 17 residues. The J segment lost 4 bases and the V segment lost 3 bases, leaving 13 bases of the junction unmatched. CDR3 nucleotides: TGCGCCAGCAGCTGGCGGCCTCCGGGACAGGGTACCACTGAAGCTTTCTTT. It translates to CASSWRPPGQGTTEAFF.

The chain employs TRBV9 and TRBJ2-7; D call uncertain. The germline V gene encodes CDR1 SGDLS and CDR2 YYNGEE. V dropped 0 bases and J dropped 1 base, with 14 bases sitting between them. This CDR3 spans 16 amino acids. In DNA, the CDR3 is TGTGCCAGCAGCGTAGGAAGTTCGGCTGCGTCCTACGAGCAGTACTTC. It is translated as CASSVGSSAASYEQYF.

The chain combines TRBV27 with TRBJ2-1; tentatively, D is TRBD1 (5 bases). The CDR3 contains 13 residues. From germline, CDR1 is MNHEY and CDR2 SMNVEV (reference sequence). V lost 0 bases to trimming and J lost 9 bases, with 9 bases between them. DNA for the CDR3: TGTGCCAGCAGTTTATCGAAGGGGCTTGAGCAGTTCTTC. This gives the protein CASSLSKGLEQFF.

This clone was counted a single time. This chain joins TRBV5-4 and TRBJ2-7, with D possibly being TRBD1 (5 bases). V gave up 4 bases and J gave up 2 bases, with 16 bases separating them. Germline CDR1 SGHNT, CDR2 YYREEE (reference sequence). This CDR3 has 15 residues. This chain's CDR3 is CASSPEQGRTYEQYF. CDR3 nucleotide sequence: TGTGCCAGCAGCCCCGAGCAGGGTAGAACCTACGAGCAGTACTTC. Combining the CDR3 with reference TRBV5-4 and TRBJ2-7 gives the whole variable domain ETGVTQSPTHLIKTRGQQVTLRCSSQSGHNTVSWYQQALGQGPQFIFQYYREEENGRGNFPPRFSGLQFPNYSSELNVNALELDDSALYLCASSPEQGRTYEQYFGPGTRLTVT.

This chain uses TRBV7-2 with TRBJ2-1; D may match TRBD1 or TRBD2 (7 bases each). Trimming removed 6 bases from V and 10 bases from J, with 13 bases in between. This CDR3 comprises 12 residues. Germline lookup yields CDR1 SGHTA and CDR2 FQGNSA. The CDR3 protein is CASSQGGYEQFF. CDR3 bases: TGTGCCAGCAGTCAGGGGGGGTACGAGCAGTTCTTC. Together with reference TRBV7-2 and TRBJ2-1, the CDR3 gives the full variable domain: GAGVSQSPSNKVTEKGKDVELRCDPISGHTALYWYRQSLGQGLEFLIYFQGNSAPDKSGLPSDRFSAERTGGSVSTLTIQRTQQEDSAVYLCASSQGGYEQFFGPGTRLTVL.

The rearrangement links TRBV3-1 (or the pseudogene TRBV3-2) to TRBJ1-1; 7 nucleotides line up with TRBD1. Per germline, CDR1 LGHDT and CDR2 YNNKEL (reference sequence). J lost 7 bases, V lost 4 bases, and 9 bases had no gene match. This CDR3 contains 14 residues. This chain's CDR3 is CASSPGGGRGEAFF. The CDR3 bases are TGTGCCAGCAGCCCAGGGGGGGGGCGAGGTGAAGCTTTCTTT.

This chain links TRBV24-1 with TRBJ2-3; a weak D match, TRBD1 (6 bases). CDR1 KGHDR and CDR2 SFDVKD come from the germline V gene. Trimming removed 6 bases at V and 2 bases at J, with 8 bases between. The CDR3 contains 13 residues. DNA of the CDR3: TGTGCCACCAGTCGGGACACCACAGATACGCAGTATTTT. Encoded protein: CATSRDTTDTQYF.

V is TRBV5-6 and J is TRBJ1-2; 8 bases map to TRBD1. The CDR3 consists of 16 residues. Trimming cost V 3 bases and J 2 bases; bases outside gene matches: 9. Germline V lookup: CDR1 SGHDT, CDR2 YYEEEE. DNA for the CDR3: TGTGCCAGCAGCTCACGCTCGACAGGGGACAACTATGGCTACACCTTC. It yields the protein CASSSRSTGDNYGYTF.

This clone was counted once. The gene calls are TRBV27 and TRBJ1-5; D uncertain. The ends were cut back, 6 bases at V and 2 bases at J, with 11 bases in the middle. This CDR3 contains 14 residues. Germline CDR1 and CDR2: MNHEY and SMNVEV (reference sequence). CDR3 sequence (DNA): TGTGCCAGCAGCCCCCTAATGGGCAATCAGCCCCAGCATTTT. It yields the protein CASSPLMGNQPQHF.

The chain is built from TRBV18 and TRBJ1-5, with D hard to call. Germline CDR1 is KGHSH and CDR2 is LQKENI. V was trimmed by 3 bases and J by 5 bases, leaving 8 bases between them. This CDR3 comprises 13 residues. CDR3 in amino acids: CASSPSPDQPQHF. CDR3 in DNA: TGTGCCAGCTCACCCTCCCCAGATCAGCCCCAGCATTTT. Looking up the rest from reference TRBV18 and TRBJ1-5 gives the full variable domain: NAGVMQNPRHLVRRRGQEARLRCSPMKGHSHVYWYRQLPEEGLKFMVYLQKENIIDESGMPKERFSAEFPKEGPSILRIQQVVRGDSAAYFCASSPSPDQPQHFGDGTRLSIL.

V usage is TRBV23-1 and J usage is TRBJ2-7; possibly TRBD2 for D (5 bases). TRBV23-1 belongs to the ORF category, with a function that is uncertain. The CDR3 contains 14 residues. The V and J ends lost 0 bases and 2 bases respectively, with 8 bases between them. This CDR3 reads CASSQSWRTYEQYF. In nucleotides, the CDR3 is TGCGCCAGCAGTCAATCCTGGAGGACCTACGAGCAGTACTTC.

The chain combines TRBV2 with TRBJ1-4; the D is unclear. The CDR3 totals 13 residues. With 3 bases removed from V and 5 bases from J, the gap between germline ends came to 7 bases. Germline loops: CDR1 SNHLY, CDR2 FYNNEI. Written as DNA, the CDR3 is TGTGCCAGCAGTGATTCGATGAATGAAAAACTGTTTTTT. It translates to CASSDSMNEKLFF.